The 14 T cell receptor beta chains listed next were all sequenced from one sample in a study of chemoradiotherapy in HPV16-positive cancers. TCRdb's table, derived via immunoSEQ multiplex PCR, lists solely in-frame clones and lacks some. Found here are about 30,000 clones, 91% of them singletons; the top ten hold roughly a fifth. The sequencing here drew on blood, taken from a patient who underwent chemoradiotherapy. The source is a human donor with HPV-associated anogenital cancer.

The chain employs TRBV2 and TRBJ2-7; no reliable D call. Between the trimmed V and J ends, which lost 7 bases and 3 bases, there was a span of 16 bases. Germline CDR1 is SNHLY and CDR2 is FYNNEI. There are 14 residues in the CDR3. In DNA, the CDR3 is TGTGCCAGCACTCTTGGTAGGAACCACTACGAGCAGTACTTC. This encodes CASTLGRNHYEQYF.

The rearrangement joins TRBV6-5 to TRBJ1-1, with D maybe TRBD1 (5 bases). The germline gives CDR1 MNHEY, CDR2 SVGAGI. This CDR3 contains 13 residues. V dropped 7 bases and J dropped 5 bases, with 14 bases sitting between them. The CDR3 spells CASTGYQGTEAFF. As DNA, the CDR3 is TGTGCCAGCACAGGGTATCAGGGAACTGAAGCTTTCTTT.

This chain joins TRBV25-1 and TRBJ2-1; 7 bases line up with TRBD1. Germline-derived CDR1 and CDR2 are MGHDK and SYGVNS. The CDR3 spans 17 residues. V lost 6 bases, J lost 0 bases, and 11 bases stayed unmatched. The CDR3 loop reads CASSFNRGQNSYNEQFF. In nucleotides, the CDR3 is TGTGCCAGCAGCTTCAACCGGGGACAGAACTCCTACAATGAGCAGTTCTTC.

CDR3 sequence (DNA): TGTGCCAGCCAACTGGGGGAGGGCGGACAGCCCCAGCATTTT. This sequence encodes CASQLGEGGQPQHF. V and J are TRBV7-8 and TRBJ1-5, with D perhaps matching TRBD1 (5 bases). CDR3 length: 14 amino acids. Trimming took 8 bases from V and 7 from J, leaving 18 bases between them. Germline V gene sequence: CDR1 SGHVS, CDR2 FQNEAQ.

This sequence joins TRBV19 and TRBJ1-5; a possible D gene is TRBD1 (5 bases). V was pared by 7 bases and J by 4 bases, with 17 bases between. The CDR3 covers 15 residues. Germline V gives CDR1 LNHDA, CDR2 SQIVND (reference sequence). The CDR3 bases are TGTGCCAGTAACTCTTTTGGCAGGACAAATCAGCCCCAGCATTTT. Translated, it gives CASNSFGRTNQPQHF.

The chain employs TRBV4-1 and TRBJ2-2; 13 nucleotides match TRBD2. V was pared by 1 base and J by 5 bases, with 7 bases of the junction left unmatched. Germline assignment: CDR1 MGHRA and CDR2 YSYEKL. This CDR3 has 18 amino acids. CDR3 nucleotide sequence: TGCGCCAGCAGCCAAGGCGGACTAGCGGGAGTGGGGACCGGGGAGCTGTTTTTT. This sequence encodes CASSQGGLAGVGTGELFF.

The rearrangement uses TRBV10-3 and TRBJ1-1, with 9 bases fitting TRBD1. There are 14 residues in the CDR3. The V and J ends lost 4 bases and 5 bases, in that order; junction bases with no gene match: 5. Germline V gene sequence: CDR1 ENHRY, CDR2 SYGVKD. CDR3 sequence: CAISGTGAVTEAFF. CDR3 bases: TGTGCCATCAGTGGGACAGGGGCAGTAACTGAAGCTTTCTTT.

The chain links TRBV2 to TRBJ2-1; D may be TRBD2 (6 bases). The CDR3 totals 14 residues. V dropped 11 bases and J dropped 0 bases, with 14 bases sitting between them. The V gene's germline CDR1 is SNHLY and CDR2 FYNNEI. The CDR3 DNA reads TGTGCCGTGGGACTGCGTAGCTCCTACAATGAGCAGTTCTTC. It encodes CAVGLRSSYNEQFF. The whole variable domain, filled in from reference TRBV2 and TRBJ2-1, reads EPEVTQTPSHQVTQMGQEVILRCVPISNHLYFYWYRQILGQKVEFLVSFYNNEISEKSEIFDDQFSVERPDGSNFTLKIRSTKLEDSAMYFCAVGLRSSYNEQFFGPGTRLTVL.

A note on this clone: This sample also contains other DNA sequences that code for the same CDR3. The J gene is TRBJ2-7, the V gene TRBV28; no clear D gene. Germline V gene sequence: CDR1 MDHEN, CDR2 SYDVKM. The V gene lost 3 bases and the J gene lost 3 bases, with 3 bases spanning the gap. The CDR3 is 11 amino acids. This CDR3 reads CASSLYYEQYF. The DNA for the CDR3 is TGTGCCAGCAGTTTGTACTACGAGCAGTACTTC.

V is TRBV11-2 and J is TRBJ1-2, with unresolved D. The CDR3 sequence is 15 residues long. Looked up from germline, CDR1 is SGHAT and CDR2 is FQNNGV. V shed 1 base and J shed 0 bases, with 9 bases lying between them. CDR3 sequence (DNA): TGTGCCAGCAGCTTAGGGGCAGCTTCTAACTATGGCTACACCTTC. It specifies CASSLGAASNYGYTF.

The chain combines TRBV10-3 with TRBJ2-7; the match to TRBD2 covers 7 bases. Germline V gene data show CDR1 as ENHRY and CDR2 as SYGVKD. V lost 0 bases, J lost 3 bases, and 5 bases stayed unmatched. The CDR3 covers 15 residues. CDR3 loop: CAISESGRVRYEQYF. The CDR3 nucleotides read TGTGCCATCAGTGAGTCGGGGAGGGTGCGCTACGAGCAGTACTTC.

This clone has just one count. The chain is built from TRBV7-2 and TRBJ2-7, with D unclear. The germline V and J ends were trimmed by 1 base and 0 bases, with 13 bases remaining between them. Germline-derived CDR1 and CDR2 are SGHTA and FQGNSA. The CDR3 extends over 16 amino acids. CDR3 in amino acids: CASSLGPHSLSYEQYF. CDR3 DNA: TGTGCCAGCAGCTTAGGGCCGCACAGCCTCTCCTACGAGCAGTACTTC.

This chain joins TRBV19 and TRBJ2-1; 10 bases align to TRBD2. The CDR3 consists of 15 residues. Losses at the gene ends were 6 bases for V and 2 bases for J; bases not matched to a gene: 4. CDR1 LNHDA and CDR2 SQIVND come from the germline V gene (reference sequence). In nucleotides, the CDR3 is TGTGCCAGTAGAGATAGCGGGGGGACCTACAATGAGCAGTTCTTC. Residues: CASRDSGGTYNEQFF.

This clone has a handful of counts. This rearrangement joins TRBV5-5 to TRBJ1-1; D remains ambiguous. The CDR3 has 14 residues. Trimming left V 3 bases short and J 0 bases short, with 9 bases between. Germline lookup yields CDR1 SGHKS and CDR2 YYEKEE (reference sequence). In DNA form, the CDR3 reads TGTGCCAGCAGCTCGGGAGAGATGAACACTGAAGCTTTCTTT. Translation: CASSSGEMNTEAFF.